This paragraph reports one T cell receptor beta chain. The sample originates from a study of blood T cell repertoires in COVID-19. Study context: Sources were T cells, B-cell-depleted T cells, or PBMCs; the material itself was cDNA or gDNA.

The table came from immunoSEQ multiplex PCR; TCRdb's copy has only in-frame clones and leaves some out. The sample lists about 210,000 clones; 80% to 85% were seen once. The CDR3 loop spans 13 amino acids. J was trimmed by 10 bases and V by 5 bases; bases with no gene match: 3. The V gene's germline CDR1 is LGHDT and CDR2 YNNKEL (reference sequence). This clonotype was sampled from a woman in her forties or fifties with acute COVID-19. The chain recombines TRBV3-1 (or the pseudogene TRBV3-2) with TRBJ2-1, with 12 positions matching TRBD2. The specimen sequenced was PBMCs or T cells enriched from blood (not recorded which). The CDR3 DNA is TGTGCCAGCAGCAGGGGGACTAGCGGGGAGCAGTTCTTC. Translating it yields CASSRGTSGEQFF.